The clone carrying this TCR beta chain was seen once. Since a far larger clone is one base different, this is likely a read error. This specimen comes from a study of prognosis after radiotherapy for stage I lung cancer. It was by two-round multiplex PCR that TCR beta CDR3 was amplified from genomic DNA. First-round PCR employed TRBV- and TRBJ-specific primers for each gene. TCRdb itself ran the multiplex PCR reads through MiXCR, one entry per CDR3 protein. The table lists some 27,000 distinct CDR3 sequences, about 41% of them singletons, with about 31% in the top ten. Per the germline V gene, CDR1 is MRHNA and CDR2 is SNTAGT. This CDR3 spans 14 amino acids.

The sample was PBMCs, taken before or after stereotactic body radiation therapy (not recorded which). This TCR was recovered from a donor over 45 with non-small cell lung cancer. The chain combines TRBV6-4 with TRBJ2-7, with 7 nucleotides matching TRBD1. CDR3 loop: CASSYSVQGLEQYF. CDR3 nucleotides: TGTGCCAGCAGTTACTCGGTACAGGGGTTGGAGCAGTACTTC.